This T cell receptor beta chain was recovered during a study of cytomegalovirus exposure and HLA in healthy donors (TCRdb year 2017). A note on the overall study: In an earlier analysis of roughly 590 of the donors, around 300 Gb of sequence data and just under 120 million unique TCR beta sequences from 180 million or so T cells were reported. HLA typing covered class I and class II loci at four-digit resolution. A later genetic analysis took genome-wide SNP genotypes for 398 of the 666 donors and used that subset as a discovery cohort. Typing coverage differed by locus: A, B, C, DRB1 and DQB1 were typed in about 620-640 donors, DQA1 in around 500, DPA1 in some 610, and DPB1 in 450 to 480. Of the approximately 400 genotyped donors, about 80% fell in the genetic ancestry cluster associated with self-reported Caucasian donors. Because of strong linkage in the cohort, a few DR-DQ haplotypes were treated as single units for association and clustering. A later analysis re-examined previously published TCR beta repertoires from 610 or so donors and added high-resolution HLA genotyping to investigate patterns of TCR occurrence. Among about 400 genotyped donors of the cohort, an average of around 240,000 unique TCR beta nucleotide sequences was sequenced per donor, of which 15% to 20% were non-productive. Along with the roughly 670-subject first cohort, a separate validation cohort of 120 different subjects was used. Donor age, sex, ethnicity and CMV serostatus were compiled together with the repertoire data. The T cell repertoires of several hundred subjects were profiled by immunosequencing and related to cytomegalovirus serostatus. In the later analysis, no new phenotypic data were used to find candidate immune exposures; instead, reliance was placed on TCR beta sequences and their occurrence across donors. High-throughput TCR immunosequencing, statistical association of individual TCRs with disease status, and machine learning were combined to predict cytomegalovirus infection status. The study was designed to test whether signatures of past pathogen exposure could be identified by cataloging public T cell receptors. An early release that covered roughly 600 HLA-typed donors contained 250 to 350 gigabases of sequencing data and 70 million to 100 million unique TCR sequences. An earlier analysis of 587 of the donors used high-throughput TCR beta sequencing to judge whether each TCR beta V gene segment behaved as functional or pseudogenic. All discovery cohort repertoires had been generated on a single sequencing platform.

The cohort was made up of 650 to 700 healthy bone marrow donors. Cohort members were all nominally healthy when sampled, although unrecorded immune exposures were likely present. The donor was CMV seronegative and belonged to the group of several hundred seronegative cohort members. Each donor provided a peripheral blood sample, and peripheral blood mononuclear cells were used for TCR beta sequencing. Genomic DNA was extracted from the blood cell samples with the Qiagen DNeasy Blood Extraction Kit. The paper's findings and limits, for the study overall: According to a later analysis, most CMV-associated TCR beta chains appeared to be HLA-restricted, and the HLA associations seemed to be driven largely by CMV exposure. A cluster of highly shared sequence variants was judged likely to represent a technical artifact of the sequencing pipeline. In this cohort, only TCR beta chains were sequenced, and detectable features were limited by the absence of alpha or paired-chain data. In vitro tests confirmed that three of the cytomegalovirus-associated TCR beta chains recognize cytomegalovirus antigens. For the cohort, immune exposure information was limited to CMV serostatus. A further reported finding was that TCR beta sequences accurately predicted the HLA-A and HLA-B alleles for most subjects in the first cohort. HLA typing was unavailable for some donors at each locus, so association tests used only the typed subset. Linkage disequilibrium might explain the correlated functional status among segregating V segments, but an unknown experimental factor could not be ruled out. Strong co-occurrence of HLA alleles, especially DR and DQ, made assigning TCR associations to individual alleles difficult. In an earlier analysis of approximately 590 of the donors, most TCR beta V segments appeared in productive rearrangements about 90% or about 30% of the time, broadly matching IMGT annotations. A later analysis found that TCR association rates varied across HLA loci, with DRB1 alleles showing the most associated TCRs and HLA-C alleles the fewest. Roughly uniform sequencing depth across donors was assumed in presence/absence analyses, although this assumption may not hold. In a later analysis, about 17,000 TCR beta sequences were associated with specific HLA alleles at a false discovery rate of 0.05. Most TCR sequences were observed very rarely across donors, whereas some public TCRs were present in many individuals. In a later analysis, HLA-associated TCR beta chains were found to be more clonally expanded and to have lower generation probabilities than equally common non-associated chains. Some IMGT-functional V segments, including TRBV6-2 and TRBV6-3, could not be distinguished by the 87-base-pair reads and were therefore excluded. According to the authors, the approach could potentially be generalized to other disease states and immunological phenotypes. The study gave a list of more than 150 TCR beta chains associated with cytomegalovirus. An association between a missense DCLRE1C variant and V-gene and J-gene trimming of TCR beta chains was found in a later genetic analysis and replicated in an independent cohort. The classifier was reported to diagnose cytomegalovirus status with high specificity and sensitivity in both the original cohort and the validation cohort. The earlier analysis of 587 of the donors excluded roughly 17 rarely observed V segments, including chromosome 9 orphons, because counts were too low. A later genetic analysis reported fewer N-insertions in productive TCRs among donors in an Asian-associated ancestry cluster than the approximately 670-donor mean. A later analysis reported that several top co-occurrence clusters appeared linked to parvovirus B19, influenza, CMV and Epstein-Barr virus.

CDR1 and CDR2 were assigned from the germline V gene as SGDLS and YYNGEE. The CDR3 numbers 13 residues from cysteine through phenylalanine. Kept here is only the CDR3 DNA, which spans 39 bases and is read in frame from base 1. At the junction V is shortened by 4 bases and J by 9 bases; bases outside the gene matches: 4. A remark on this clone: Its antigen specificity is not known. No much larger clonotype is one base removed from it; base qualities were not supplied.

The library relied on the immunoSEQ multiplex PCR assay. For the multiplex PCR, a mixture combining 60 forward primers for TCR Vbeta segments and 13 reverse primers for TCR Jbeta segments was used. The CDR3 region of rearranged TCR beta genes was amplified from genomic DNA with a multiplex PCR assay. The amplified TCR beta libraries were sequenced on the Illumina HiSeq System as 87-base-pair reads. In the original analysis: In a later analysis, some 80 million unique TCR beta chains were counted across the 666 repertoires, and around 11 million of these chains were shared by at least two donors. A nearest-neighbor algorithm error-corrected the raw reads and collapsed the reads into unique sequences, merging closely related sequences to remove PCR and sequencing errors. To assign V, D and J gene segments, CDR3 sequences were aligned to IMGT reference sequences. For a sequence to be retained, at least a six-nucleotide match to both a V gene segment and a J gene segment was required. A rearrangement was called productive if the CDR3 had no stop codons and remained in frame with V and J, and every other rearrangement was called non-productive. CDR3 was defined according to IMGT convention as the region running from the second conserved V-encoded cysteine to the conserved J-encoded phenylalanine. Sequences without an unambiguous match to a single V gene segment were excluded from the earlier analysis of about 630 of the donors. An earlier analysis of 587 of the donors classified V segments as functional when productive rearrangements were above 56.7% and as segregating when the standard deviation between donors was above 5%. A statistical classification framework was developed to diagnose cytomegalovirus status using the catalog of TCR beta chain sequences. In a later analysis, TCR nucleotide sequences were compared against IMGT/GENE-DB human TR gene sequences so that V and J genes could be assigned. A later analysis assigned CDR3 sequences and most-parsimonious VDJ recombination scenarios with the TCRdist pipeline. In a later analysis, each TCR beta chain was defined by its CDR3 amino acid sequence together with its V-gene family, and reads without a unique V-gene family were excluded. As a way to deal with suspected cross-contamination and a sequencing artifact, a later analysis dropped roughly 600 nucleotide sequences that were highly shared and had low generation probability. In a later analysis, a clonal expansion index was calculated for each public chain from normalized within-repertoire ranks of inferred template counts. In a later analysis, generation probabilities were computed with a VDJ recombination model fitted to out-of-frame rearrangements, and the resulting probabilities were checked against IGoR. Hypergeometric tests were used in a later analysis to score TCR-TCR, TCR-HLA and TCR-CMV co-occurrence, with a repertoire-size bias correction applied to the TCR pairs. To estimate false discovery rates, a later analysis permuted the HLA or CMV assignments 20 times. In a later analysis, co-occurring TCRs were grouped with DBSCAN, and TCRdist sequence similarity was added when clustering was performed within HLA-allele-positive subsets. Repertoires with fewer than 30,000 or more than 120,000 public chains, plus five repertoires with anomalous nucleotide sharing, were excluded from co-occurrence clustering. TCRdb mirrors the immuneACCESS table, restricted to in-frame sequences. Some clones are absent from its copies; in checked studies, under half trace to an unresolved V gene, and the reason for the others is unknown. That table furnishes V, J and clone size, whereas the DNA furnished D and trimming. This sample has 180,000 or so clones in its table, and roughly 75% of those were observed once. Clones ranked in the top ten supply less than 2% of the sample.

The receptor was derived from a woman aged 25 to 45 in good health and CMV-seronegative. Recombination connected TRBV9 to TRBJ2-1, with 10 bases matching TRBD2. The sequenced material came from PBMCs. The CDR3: CASSFPSGGEQFF. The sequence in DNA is TGTGCCAGCAGCTTCCCTAGCGGGGGTGAGCAGTTCTTC.